This TCR beta chain was observed in a study of blood T cell repertoires in COVID-19. Study overall: Samples came from the United States, Italy and Spain, spanning acute and convalescent COVID-19. PBMCs, B-cell-depleted T cells, or T cells were the source of the cDNA or gDNA that made up the material.

Under the authors' procedure: Amplified reference gene primers provided the basis for estimating nucleated cell counts. The table came from immunoSEQ multiplex PCR; TCRdb's copy has only in-frame clones and leaves some out. That table is the source of V, J and clone size, and D and trimming were worked out from the DNA. The top ten clones hold roughly 12% of a sample with roughly 41,000 clones, approximately 90% of them seen once. The sequence came from a man in his fifties or sixties with active COVID-19. Sequenced material: peripheral blood.

The CDR3 DNA reads TGTGCCAGCAGCTTGGGGAGGAACTATGGCTACACCTTC. Its translation: CASSLGRNYGYTF. The rearrangement uses TRBV5-6 and TRBJ1-2; D is undetermined. The germline V gene encodes CDR1 SGHDT and CDR2 YYEEEE. This CDR3 is 13 amino acids long. The germline V and J ends were trimmed by 0 bases and 2 bases, with 5 bases remaining between them.